These T cell receptor beta chains were read from a single sample in a study of shared clonotypes between healthy human individuals. Sequenced by immunoSEQ multiplex PCR; TCRdb stores in-frame clones only, minus some. Here the sample spans about 2.3 million clones, 93% being singletons. Sequenced: naive CD4+ T cells from PBMCs. These receptors were taken from a man between 18 and 29 years old in good health. Some clones in this sample may be carry-over from other donors' samples. The conserved cysteine and the conserved F or W are not part of the CDR3 here.

v_call: TRBV7-3
cdr3_aa: ASSSGPYSVDTQY

v_call: TRBV5-1
cdr3_aa: ASSLVPVDSAGELF

v_call: TRBV6-1
cdr3_aa: ASGRVTPQH

v_call: TRBV5-1
cdr3_aa: ASSLVPGDTEAF

v_call: TRBV6-6
cdr3_aa: ASSTTGTHYGYT

v_call: TRBV7-2
cdr3_aa: ASSLLAADYEQY

v_call: TRBV6-5
cdr3_aa: ASSYAVSTVYGYT

v_call: TRBV9
cdr3_aa: ASSPRTGEADTQY

v_call: TRBV28
cdr3_aa: ASSFGWGSYQPQH

v_call: TRBV6-6
cdr3_aa: ASSYGLAETRYGDR

v_call: TRBV2
cdr3_aa: ARAYNEQF

v_call: TRBV6-1
cdr3_aa: ASSERRGSRPD

v_call: TRBV29-1
cdr3_aa: SVRMGYGYT

v_call: TRBV7-8
cdr3_aa: ASSLREGAVYEQY

v_call: TRBV4-3
cdr3_aa: ASSQGRGTDTQY

v_call: TRBV6-5
cdr3_aa: ASSLAGHQY

v_call: TRBV28
cdr3_aa: ASRGQGIGEQF

v_call: TRBV6-5
cdr3_aa: ASSYSTEGRGGYT

v_call: TRBV4-1
cdr3_aa: ASSPLGDTQY

v_call: TRBV4-3
cdr3_aa: ASSQAPSGRLYEQY

v_call: TRBV2
cdr3_aa: ASSGTENYGYT

v_call: TRBV11-2
cdr3_aa: ASSLGGPTYNEQF

v_call: TRBV28
cdr3_aa: ASSLRQGGYGYT

v_call: TRBV5-1
cdr3_aa: ASSPSGVSGANVLT

v_call: TRBV18
cdr3_aa: ASSPIMGQPQH

v_call: TRBV5-1
cdr3_aa: ASARTSGRDTQY

v_call: TRBV28
cdr3_aa: ASSQQGTSYGYT

v_call: TRBV29-1
cdr3_aa: SVETSGRAPGTGELF

v_call: TRBV28
cdr3_aa: ASTGPTDTQY

v_call: TRBV28
cdr3_aa: ASSLRGVSRGYT

v_call: TRBV28
cdr3_aa: ASDDTGRGLSYEQY

v_call: TRBV29-1
cdr3_aa: SVERPGNEKLF

v_call: TRBV27
cdr3_aa: ASGDPGQSVDGYT

v_call: TRBV7-9
cdr3_aa: ASRSGNEQF

v_call: TRBV5-1
cdr3_aa: ASSVATPNTGELF

v_call: TRBV6-1
cdr3_aa: ASSQGGPHEQY

v_call: TRBV2
cdr3_aa: ASSGEGGGDEQF

v_call: TRBV28
cdr3_aa: ASSTALFGGPNYGYT

v_call: TRBV6-1
cdr3_aa: ASTVEPRQGNTIY

v_call: TRBV9
cdr3_aa: ASSVGVGVNTEAF